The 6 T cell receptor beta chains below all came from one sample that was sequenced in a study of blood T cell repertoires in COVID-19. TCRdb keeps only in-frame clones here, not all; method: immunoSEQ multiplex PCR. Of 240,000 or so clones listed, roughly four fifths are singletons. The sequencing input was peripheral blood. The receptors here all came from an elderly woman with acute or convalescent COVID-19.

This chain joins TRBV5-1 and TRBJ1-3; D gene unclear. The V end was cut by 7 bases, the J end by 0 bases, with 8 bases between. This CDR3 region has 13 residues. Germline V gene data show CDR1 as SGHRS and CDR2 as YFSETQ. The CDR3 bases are TGCGCCAGCGCCGCAGACTCTGGAAACACCATATATTTT. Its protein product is CASAADSGNTIYF.

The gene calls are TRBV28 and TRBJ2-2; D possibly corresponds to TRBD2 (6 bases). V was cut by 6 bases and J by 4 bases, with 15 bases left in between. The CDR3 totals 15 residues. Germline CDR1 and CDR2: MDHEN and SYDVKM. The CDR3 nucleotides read TGTGCCAGCAGCCCCGGGACTGCGAGCACCGGGGAGCTGTTTTTT. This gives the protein CASSPGTASTGELFF.

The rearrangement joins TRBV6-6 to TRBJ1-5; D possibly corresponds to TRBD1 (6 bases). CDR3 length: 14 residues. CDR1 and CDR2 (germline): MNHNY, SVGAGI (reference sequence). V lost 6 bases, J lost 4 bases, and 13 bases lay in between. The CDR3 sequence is CASRDNRANQPQHF. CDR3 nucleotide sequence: TGTGCCAGCAGGGACAACAGGGCAAATCAGCCCCAGCATTTT.

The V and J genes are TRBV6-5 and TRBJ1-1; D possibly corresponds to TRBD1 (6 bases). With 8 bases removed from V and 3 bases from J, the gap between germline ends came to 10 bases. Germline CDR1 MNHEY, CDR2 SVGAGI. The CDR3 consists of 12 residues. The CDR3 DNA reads TGTGCCAGCGGGGGGGCCCACACTGAAGCTTTCTTT. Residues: CASGGAHTEAFF.

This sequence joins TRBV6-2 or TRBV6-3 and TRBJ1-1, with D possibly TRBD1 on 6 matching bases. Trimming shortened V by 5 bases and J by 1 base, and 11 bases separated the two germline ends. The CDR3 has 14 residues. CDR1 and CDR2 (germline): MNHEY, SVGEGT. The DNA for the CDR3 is TGTGCCAGCAGTACTACAGGGCGGAACACTGAAGCTTTCTTT. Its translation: CASSTTGRNTEAFF.

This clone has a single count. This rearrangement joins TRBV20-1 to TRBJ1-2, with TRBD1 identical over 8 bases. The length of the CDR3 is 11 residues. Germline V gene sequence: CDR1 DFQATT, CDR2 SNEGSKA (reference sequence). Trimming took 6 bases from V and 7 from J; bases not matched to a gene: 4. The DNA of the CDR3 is TGCAGTGCCAGACAGGGGAGTGGCTACACCTTC. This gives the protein CSARQGSGYTF.